A single sample gave rise to the 9 T cell receptor beta chains below, sequenced in a study of T cell responses to AZD1222 COVID-19 vaccine. Sequencing was performed with immunoSEQ multiplex PCR; in TCRdb, only in-frame clones are kept and a portion is missing. The sample consists of 87,000 or so clones, roughly 89% of them appearing once. Sequencing used peripheral blood, obtained on day 0 of AZD1222 vaccination. These receptors were obtained from an adult in good health.

The J gene is TRBJ2-1, the V gene TRBV5-6; the D gene is possibly TRBD1 (6 bases). V was clipped by 0 bases and J by 2 bases, with 12 bases between them. CDR1 and CDR2 from the germline V gene are SGHDT and YYEEEE. The CDR3 length is 16 residues. CDR3 coding DNA: TGTGCCAGCAGCTTGGCCGGGACAAGTACCTACAATGAGCAGTTCTTC. Translation: CASSLAGTSTYNEQFF.

The rearrangement links TRBV6-5 to TRBJ2-7; D ambiguous. The CDR3 has 15 residues. The V gene lost 5 bases and the J gene lost 2 bases, with 16 bases spanning the gap. CDR1 is MNHEY, CDR2 SVGAGI, per germline. As DNA, the CDR3 is TGTGCCAGCAGTATGACGACGGTTTTGGCCTACGAGCAGTACTTC. Protein product: CASSMTTVLAYEQYF.

This chain uses TRBV27 with TRBJ2-7; the D gene is possibly TRBD1 (6 bases). The CDR3 consists of 13 residues. Germline lookup yields CDR1 MNHEY and CDR2 SMNVEV (reference sequence). Between the trimmed V and J ends, which lost 4 bases and 2 bases, there was a span of 9 bases. The CDR3 loop reads CASSYGDTYEQYF. CDR3 bases: TGTGCCAGCAGTTATGGGGACACCTACGAGCAGTACTTC.

This clone was detected once. This rearrangement joins TRBV6-5 to TRBJ1-2, with 8 bases lining up with TRBD1. V lost 6 bases, J lost 7 bases, and 13 bases stayed unmatched. The CDR3 spans 15 residues. Germline lookup yields CDR1 MNHEY and CDR2 SVGAGI. CDR3 sequence reads: CASRPEGQVFGGYTF. DNA of the CDR3: TGTGCCAGCAGACCCGAGGGACAGGTATTTGGTGGCTACACCTTC.

CDR3 region: CASSYGRGPTDTQYF. Written as DNA, the CDR3 is TGTGCCAGCAGTTATGGGAGAGGGCCTACAGATACGCAGTATTTT. V gene TRBV6-5 combines with J gene TRBJ2-3; D might be TRBD2 (5 bases). The CDR3 sequence is 15 residues long. Trimming cost V 3 bases and J 3 bases, with 13 bases left between them. Germline values: CDR1 MNHEY, CDR2 SVGAGI.

The chain recombines TRBV2 with TRBJ1-5; no reliable D call. Germline V gives CDR1 SNHLY, CDR2 FYNNEI. The germline V and J ends were trimmed by 5 bases and 1 base, with 3 bases remaining between them. The length of the CDR3 is 12 residues. DNA for the CDR3: TGTGCCAGCAGTTACAGCAATCAGCCCCAGCATTTT. It specifies CASSYSNQPQHF. Together with reference TRBV2 and TRBJ1-5, the CDR3 gives the full variable domain: EPEVTQTPSHQVTQMGQEVILRCVPISNHLYFYWYRQILGQKVEFLVSFYNNEISEKSEIFDDQFSVERPDGSNFTLKIRSTKLEDSAMYFCASSYSNQPQHFGDGTRLSIL.

V usage is TRBV11-2 and J usage is TRBJ1-2, with D possibly matching TRBD1 (5 bases). V gave up 5 bases and J gave up 2 bases, with 15 bases separating them. In germline, CDR1 is SGHAT, CDR2 FQNNGV. The CDR3 has 15 amino acids. CDR3 DNA sequence: TGTGCCAGCAGCCCTGCTCCGACAGACAACTATGGCTACACCTTC. Translation gives CASSPAPTDNYGYTF.

The V call is TRBV10-3, the J call TRBJ2-2; a weak D match, TRBD2 (5 bases). V was pared by 7 bases and J by 2 bases, with 14 bases between. The CDR3 is 15 residues long. The germline gives CDR1 ENHRY, CDR2 SYGVKD. The CDR3 region is CAITEFEGNTGELFF. The CDR3 DNA follows: TGTGCCATCACCGAATTTGAGGGAAACACCGGGGAGCTGTTTTTT.

This sequence joins TRBV13 and TRBJ2-3, with 10 bases fitting TRBD2. Per germline, CDR1 PRHDT and CDR2 FYEKMQ (reference sequence). V trimming: 8 bases; J trimming: 1 base; junction bases outside the gene matches: 9. There are 16 residues in the CDR3. The CDR3 DNA reads TGTGCCAGCGGTCGTAGCGGGGGGCGGGGCACAGATACGCAGTATTTT. This codes for CASGRSGGRGTDTQYF.